The rows below give T cell receptor beta chains drawn from one sample of a study of cytomegalovirus exposure and HLA in healthy donors. The data were produced by immunoSEQ multiplex PCR, yet TCRdb's version contains in-frame clones alone and is incomplete. The sample yields 150,000 or so clones, roughly 80% seen once. Sequenced: PBMCs. The origin of the receptors is a woman between 40 and 55 years old in good health and CMV-seropositive. Each CDR3 is given with its conserved first and last residue. The D gene is left open where the match is weak. Clone size is not always given. Where it is, it says once, few, many or a class for expanded clones.

J: TRBJ2-3
size: -
V: TRBV4-1
D: TRBD2
CDR3: CASSQDPAGGPSDTQYF
DNA: TGCGCCAGCAGCCAAGATCCAGCGGGGGGACCCTCGGATACGCAGTATTTT

J: TRBJ1-5
size: -
V: TRBV19
D: TRBD1
CDR3: CASNRGQSLFEPQHF
DNA: TGTGCCAGCAACAGGGGGCAGAGCTTGTTTGAGCCCCAGCATTTT

J: TRBJ1-1
size: -
V: TRBV27
D: -
CDR3: CASGRVNTEAFF
DNA: TGTGCCAGCGGCAGGGTAAACACTGAAGCTTTCTTT

J: TRBJ1-2
size: -
V: TRBV9
D: -
CDR3: CASSPSLGGGHDGYTF
DNA: TGTGCCAGCAGCCCATCACTGGGTGGGGGACATGATGGCTACACCTTC

J: TRBJ2-5
size: -
V: TRBV7-3
D: TRBD1
CDR3: CASSLGDRGQETQYF
DNA: TGTGCCAGCAGCTTAGGAGACAGGGGTCAAGAGACCCAGTACTTC

J: TRBJ1-5
size: -
V: TRBV10-3
D: -
CDR3: CAISESMAGPQPQHF
DNA: TGTGCCATCAGTGAGTCGATGGCAGGGCCTCAGCCCCAGCATTTT

J: TRBJ2-1
size: -
V: TRBV4-1
D: TRBD2
CDR3: CASSQDNRRTSGRNEQFF
DNA: TGCGCCAGCAGCCAAGATAACCGAAGGACTAGCGGTCGAAATGAGCAGTTCTTC

J: TRBJ1-1
size: -
V: TRBV5-1
D: TRBD1
CDR3: CASSLDGTGGLSNTEAFF
DNA: TGCGCCAGCAGCTTGGATGGGACAGGGGGACTCTCGAACACTGAAGCTTTCTTT

J: TRBJ2-2
size: few
V: TRBV28
D: -
CDR3: CASYRNTGELFF
DNA: TGTGCCAGCTACAGGAACACCGGGGAGCTGTTTTTT

J: TRBJ1-1
size: -
V: TRBV6-5
D: -
CDR3: CASSLSDSNTEAFF
DNA: TGTGCCAGCAGTTTATCCGACAGCAACACTGAAGCTTTCTTT

J: TRBJ1-4
size: -
V: TRBV5-1
D: -
CDR3: CASSTTHATNEKLFF
DNA: TGCGCCAGCAGCACGACACATGCAACTAATGAAAAACTGTTTTTT

J: TRBJ2-1
size: -
V: TRBV6-1
D: -
CDR3: CASSETDNPYNEQFF
DNA: TGTGCCAGCAGTGAAACCGACAACCCCTACAATGAGCAGTTCTTC

J: TRBJ2-7
size: -
V: TRBV30
D: -
CDR3: CAWSVGPGGRYEQYF
DNA: TGTGCCTGGAGTGTAGGTCCCGGGGGGCGCTACGAGCAGTACTTC

J: TRBJ2-2
size: -
V: TRBV11-2
D: -
CDR3: CASSSLRTGELFF
DNA: TGTGCCAGCAGCTCTCTCCGCACCGGGGAGCTGTTTTTT

J: TRBJ1-1
size: few
V: TRBV9
D: -
CDR3: CASSAQGRGEAFF
DNA: TGTGCCAGCAGCGCGCAGGGGCGTGGTGAAGCTTTCTTT

J: TRBJ1-5
size: once
V: TRBV27
D: -
CDR3: CASSPRTVLGPQPQHF
DNA: TGTGCCAGCAGTCCCCGGACGGTCCTGGGGCCTCAGCCCCAGCATTTT

J: TRBJ1-1
size: -
V: TRBV7-9
D: -
CDR3: CSSSPRRGGVTEAFF
DNA: TGTTCCAGCAGCCCTAGACGCGGAGGGGTCACTGAAGCTTTCTTT

J: TRBJ1-1
size: once
V: TRBV7-6
D: -
CDR3: CASSLGGGNTEAFF
DNA: TGCGCCAGCAGCTTAGGGGGGGGCAACACTGAAGCTTTCTTT

J: TRBJ2-3
size: -
V: TRBV11-2
D: -
CDR3: CASSLVGGLSTDTQYF
DNA: TGTGCCAGCAGCTTAGTTGGGGGCCTTAGCACAGATACGCAGTATTTT

J: TRBJ1-2
size: -
V: TRBV6-5
D: -
CDR3: CASRQGHLYGYTF
DNA: TGTGCCAGCAGGCAGGGACACCTATATGGCTACACCTTC

J: TRBJ2-3
size: -
V: TRBV4-2
D: TRBD2
CDR3: CASSQGSGIRTDTQYF
DNA: TGTGCCAGCAGCCAGGGTAGCGGGATACGCACAGATACGCAGTATTTT

J: TRBJ1-1
size: -
V: TRBV27
D: -
CDR3: CASSLTGWTEVFF
DNA: TGTGCCAGCAGTTTAACGGGGTGGACTGAAGTTTTCTTT

J: TRBJ1-4
size: -
V: TRBV28
D: -
CDR3: CASSSQGKLFF
DNA: TGTGCCAGCAGTTCTCAGGGGAAACTGTTTTTT

J: TRBJ2-1
size: -
V: TRBV5-1
D: TRBD1
CDR3: CASSLQQGSNEQFF
DNA: TGCGCCAGCAGCTTGCAACAGGGGAGCAATGAGCAGTTCTTC

J: TRBJ2-3
size: -
V: TRBV6-5
D: TRBD2
CDR3: CASSRGLAVTDTQYF
DNA: TGTGCCAGCAGTAGAGGGCTAGCGGTCACAGATACGCAGTATTTT

J: TRBJ2-7
size: -
V: TRBV5-1
D: -
CDR3: CASSLGASVSYEQYF
DNA: TGCGCCAGCAGCTTGGGGGCTAGCGTTTCCTACGAGCAGTACTTC

J: TRBJ2-5
size: -
V: TRBV5-1
D: -
CDR3: CASSLAGGGQETQYF
DNA: TGCGCCAGCAGCTTGGCTGGGGGAGGCCAAGAGACCCAGTACTTC

J: TRBJ2-2
size: -
V: TRBV18
D: TRBD1
CDR3: CASSARRQGGTAGELFF
DNA: TGTGCCAGCTCGGCAAGACGACAGGGGGGGACCGCCGGGGAGCTGTTTTTT

J: TRBJ2-7
size: -
V: TRBV30
D: -
CDR3: CAWSRRPEGEQYF
DNA: TGTGCCTGGAGTCGCAGGCCGGAAGGTGAGCAGTACTTC